Listed here are 10 T cell receptor beta chains from one sample, sequenced in a study of blood T cell repertoires in COVID-19. Measured with immunoSEQ multiplex PCR; TCRdb has only the in-frame clones, and not every one. The sample records under 150,000 clones, around 89% being singletons. Sequenced input: peripheral blood. The receptors shown here come from a man in his fifties with active or convalescent COVID-19.

This rearrangement joins TRBV7-2 to TRBJ2-3; 9 positions agree with TRBD2. V lost 1 base, J lost 9 bases, and 11 bases stayed unmatched. CDR1 and CDR2 (germline): SGHTA, FQGNSA. The CDR3 has 16 residues. The CDR3, as DNA: TGTGCCAGCAGCTTAGTTCGAGCGGGGGGTAGTCGGACGCAGTATTTT. It encodes CASSLVRAGGSRTQYF.

V is TRBV5-1 and J is TRBJ2-3, with 15 bases fitting TRBD2. CDR3 length equals 16 residues. Unmatched junction bases numbered 5, after V lost 4 bases and J lost 5 bases. CDR1 is SGHRS, CDR2 YFSETQ, per germline. This CDR3 is CASSRQGLAGGDTQYF. The DNA for the CDR3 is TGCGCCAGCAGCCGACAGGGACTAGCGGGAGGAGATACGCAGTATTTT.

V is TRBV5-4 and J is TRBJ2-5; D is perhaps TRBD2 (5 bases). V was trimmed by 4 bases and J by 4 bases, leaving 8 bases between them. The CDR3 spans 12 residues. From germline, CDR1 is SGHNT and CDR2 YYREEE (reference sequence). CDR3 bases: TGTGCCAGCAGCCAGCGGTTAGAGACCCAGTACTTC. This codes for CASSQRLETQYF.

This clone was observed once. V and J are TRBV12-3 or TRBV12-4 and TRBJ2-5; TRBD1 matches at 9 bases. This CDR3 is 13 amino acids long. V was pared by 5 bases and J by 4 bases, with 2 bases of the junction left unmatched. As DNA, the CDR3 is TGTGCCAGCAGTCAGGACAGGGGAGAGACCCAGTACTTC. It yields the protein CASSQDRGETQYF.

This clone has just one count. The chain links TRBV12-3 or TRBV12-4 to TRBJ1-1; TRBD1 agrees at 8 bases. The J segment lost 10 bases and the V segment lost 6 bases, leaving 7 bases of the junction unmatched. This CDR3 is 12 amino acids long. The CDR3 sequence: CASRGPQGVAFF. DNA for the CDR3: TGTGCCAGCAGGGGACCACAGGGGGTAGCTTTCTTT.

The genes are TRBV23-1 and TRBJ2-7, with 13 bases that match TRBD2. TRBV23-1 is reported as an ORF; its role is uncertain. V dropped 8 bases and J dropped 3; count of bases not matched to a gene: 22. The CDR3 contains 20 residues. The CDR3 DNA reads TGCGCCAGCTGTCGCCCCGGACTAGCGGGAGCTGCCCCCTCCTACTACGAGCAGTACTTC. Its translation is CASCRPGLAGAAPSYYEQYF.

V usage is TRBV28 and J usage is TRBJ1-5; unclear D gene. CDR1 is MDHEN, CDR2 SYDVKM, per germline. V was clipped by 5 bases and J by 5 bases, with 4 bases between them. The CDR3 runs to 11 residues. The CDR3 loop reads CASSPDQPQHF. The CDR3 bases are TGTGCCAGCAGTCCCGATCAGCCCCAGCATTTT.

The chain couples TRBV6-5 to TRBJ1-1; 7 bases are a match to TRBD1. V lost 6 bases to trimming and J lost 1 base; unmatched junction nucleotides: 8. Germline V gene sequence: CDR1 MNHEY, CDR2 SVGAGI. This CDR3 is built from 15 residues. The DNA of the CDR3 is TGTGCCAGCAGGGATTGGACAGGTTCGAACACTGAAGCTTTCTTT. Its translation is CASRDWTGSNTEAFF.

The CDR3, as DNA: TGCAGTGCTAGTCGGCAGGGGAATCAGCCCCAGCATTTT. Translating it yields CSASRQGNQPQHF. The gene calls are TRBV20-1 and TRBJ1-5; weak D call: TRBD1 (6 bases). This CDR3 is 13 amino acids long. Germline V gene lookup returns CDR1 DFQATT and CDR2 SNEGSKA (reference sequence). Trimming left V 3 bases short and J 4 bases short, with 10 bases between.

The rearrangement uses TRBV7-9 and TRBJ2-4; maybe TRBD1 (5 bases). This CDR3 is built from 14 residues. Trimming cost V 9 bases and J 1 base, with 13 bases left between them. The germline V gene encodes CDR1 SEHNR and CDR2 FQNEAQ (reference sequence). This CDR3 is CASRGSGAKNIQYF. The CDR3 DNA reads TGTGCCAGTAGGGGTTCAGGCGCCAAAAACATTCAGTACTTC.